The rows below give T cell receptor beta chains drawn from one sample of a study of cytomegalovirus exposure and HLA in healthy donors. The table came from immunoSEQ multiplex PCR; TCRdb's copy has only in-frame clones and leaves some out. The sample has some 80,000 clones, around 79% seen once. The source material was PBMCs. The receptors stem from a man younger than 30 in good health and CMV-seropositive. The CDR3 runs from the conserved cysteine through the conserved F or W. A D gene is named only where the DNA matches it firmly. Only part of the rows carry a size: once, few, many, or a class if the clone is expanded.

clone_size,j_call,v_call,d_call,cdr3_nt,cdr3_aa
NA,TRBJ2-7,TRBV6-1,TRBD1,TGTGCCAGCAGTGACGAGCCCCGACAGGGCGAGCAGTACTTC,CASSDEPRQGEQYF
NA,TRBJ2-7,TRBV7-2,TRBD2,TGTGCCAGCAGCTCCGGCGGCGGGAGGCGTGCCGAGCAGTACTTC,CASSSGGGRRAEQYF
NA,TRBJ2-7,TRBV29-1,NA,TGCAGCGTTGAAGGGACACGCTACGAGCAGTACTTC,CSVEGTRYEQYF
NA,TRBJ2-5,TRBV7-5,NA,TGTGCCAGAAGCAGGGGACAACAAGAGACCCAGTACTTC,CARSRGQQETQYF
NA,TRBJ2-1,TRBV27,TRBD1,TGTGCCAGCAGTTTCGAGGGGGCTTTAGGAAATGAGCAGTTCTTC,CASSFEGALGNEQFF
NA,TRBJ2-7,TRBV5-4,NA,TGTGCCCTTTTGGGCGCCACATGCTACGAGCAGTACTTC,CALLGATCYEQYF
NA,TRBJ2-5,TRBV6-5,NA,TGTGCCAGCAGTTACGGGTGGGGCGTTAAGTCCCAGTACTTC,CASSYGWGVKSQYF
once,TRBJ2-3,TRBV7-6,TRBD2,TGTGCCAGCAGCTTCCTACTAGCGGGATTAACAGATACGCAGTATTTT,CASSFLLAGLTDTQYF
NA,TRBJ1-1,TRBV4-1,NA,TGCGCCAGCAGCCACACAGGGTCCCCGAACACTGAAGCTTTCTTT,CASSHTGSPNTEAFF
NA,TRBJ1-1,TRBV27,TRBD1,TGTGCCAGCAGGGCCGCAGGGGGGAACACTGAAGCTTTCTTT,CASRAAGGNTEAFF
NA,TRBJ1-1,TRBV7-6,NA,TGTGCCAGCAGCCATTCCCGAATCCTAGGGAACACTGAAGCTTTCTTT,CASSHSRILGNTEAFF
once,TRBJ1-2,TRBV28,TRBD1,TGTGCCAGCAGTTCCCACAGGGGGTTGGGCTACACCTTC,CASSSHRGLGYTF
NA,TRBJ1-4,TRBV2,NA,TGTGCCAGCAAGACAGCAACTAATGAAAAACTGTTTTTT,CASKTATNEKLFF
NA,TRBJ2-1,TRBV28,NA,TGTGCCAGCAGGGAGCGGGTCCATGAGCAGTTCTTC,CASRERVHEQFF
NA,TRBJ1-1,TRBV10-3,TRBD1,TGTGCCATCAACCAAGCAGGGGGGTCAGGCACTTCTGAAGCTTTCTTT,CAINQAGGSGTSEAFF
NA,TRBJ2-2,TRBV9,TRBD2,TGTGCCAGCAGCGTAGTGATAGCGGGCGGGGAGCTGTTTTTT,CASSVVIAGGELFF
NA,TRBJ2-7,TRBV5-1,NA,TGCGCCAGCAGCTTGGTAACAGGGACCTACGAGCAGTACTTC,CASSLVTGTYEQYF
NA,TRBJ1-2,TRBV10-3,NA,TGTGCCATCTCTAATCAAGAGGCAGTCCTTGGCTACACCTTC,CAISNQEAVLGYTF
NA,TRBJ1-5,TRBV4-1,NA,TGCGCCAGCAGCCAAGATCCCCAAGGTGGGGGGAGCAATCAGCCCCAGCATTTT,CASSQDPQGGGSNQPQHF
NA,TRBJ2-5,TRBV7-9,TRBD1,TGTGCCAGCAGCTCCGGGACAGTAGAGACCCAGTACTTC,CASSSGTVETQYF
NA,TRBJ2-3,TRBV7-3,TRBD1,TGTGCCAGCAGCCGTAACCCCTCCGGGACAGGGACAGATACGCAGTATTTT,CASSRNPSGTGTDTQYF
NA,TRBJ1-1,TRBV29-1,NA,TGCAGCGTTCTACGAGGGGGCACTGAAGCTTTCTTT,CSVLRGGTEAFF
NA,TRBJ1-1,TRBV19,TRBD1,TGTGCCAGTACCCCCGGGACAGGGGGCGTTAGAGCTTTCTTT,CASTPGTGGVRAFF
NA,TRBJ1-1,TRBV19,NA,TGTGCCAGTACTAAGAACACTGAAGCTTTCTTT,CASTKNTEAFF
once,TRBJ2-7,TRBV6-1,TRBD1,TGTGCCAGCAGTGAAGACTGGACAGGGATGACCTACGAGCAGTACTTC,CASSEDWTGMTYEQYF
NA,TRBJ1-2,TRBV10-1,NA,TGCGCCAGCAGTGAGTCAGGGGAAACATCCGGCGGCTACACCTTC,CASSESGETSGGYTF
NA,TRBJ1-2,TRBV6-1,NA,TGTGCCAGCAGCAGGGCACCTAACTATGGCTACACCTTC,CASSRAPNYGYTF
NA,TRBJ2-1,TRBV6-5,TRBD1,TGTGCCAGCAGTACGAGGACAGGCGTGACGGGGCAGTTCTTC,CASSTRTGVTGQFF
few,TRBJ1-4,TRBV6-5,TRBD1,TGTGCCAGCAGCCGGGACAGGGGAAATGAAAAACTGTTTTTT,CASSRDRGNEKLFF
NA,TRBJ1-4,TRBV23-1,TRBD1,TGCGCCAGGCCTTACAGGGGAATGAATGAAAAACTGTTTTTT,CARPYRGMNEKLFF
NA,TRBJ1-1,TRBV28,NA,TGTGCCAGCAGCTTTAACAACAGGGCCACTGAAGCTTTCTTT,CASSFNNRATEAFF
NA,TRBJ1-4,TRBV28,TRBD1,TGTGCCAGCAGTACAGGGGGCTCCAATGAAAAACTGTTTTTT,CASSTGGSNEKLFF
NA,TRBJ2-5,TRBV19,TRBD1,TGTGCCAGTACCCAGACAGGGGGATCGGAGACCCAGTACTTC,CASTQTGGSETQYF
NA,TRBJ2-1,TRBV6-6,NA,TGTGCCAGCAGTTTCACTACTCTCTCCTACAATGAGCAGTTCTTC,CASSFTTLSYNEQFF
NA,TRBJ2-2,TRBV4-1,TRBD1,TGCGCCAGCAGCCACCTAGGGACAGGGGACACCGGGGAGCTGTTTTTT,CASSHLGTGDTGELFF
NA,TRBJ1-3,TRBV5-1,NA,TGCGCCAGCAGGGACTTCGGTGGAAACACCATATATTTT,CASRDFGGNTIYF
NA,TRBJ2-7,TRBV6-5,TRBD2,TGTGCCAGCAGTTTTTCACTAGCGAGTGATGAGCAGTACTTC,CASSFSLASDEQYF
NA,TRBJ2-2,TRBV4-2,NA,TGTGCCAGCAGCCAAGACCGTGGACTACCTCTCGGTGTCACCGGGGAGCTGTTTTTT,CASSQDRGLPLGVTGELFF
NA,TRBJ2-7,TRBV6-4,TRBD1,TGTGCCAGCAGGGACGAGACCGGGACAGGAGTCTACGAGCAGTACTTC,CASRDETGTGVYEQYF
NA,TRBJ2-1,TRBV5-8,TRBD2,TGTGCCAGCAGCTTGGTAGCGGGAGTAGCCTACAATGAGCAGTTCTTC,CASSLVAGVAYNEQFF
NA,TRBJ2-7,TRBV11-1,TRBD2,TGTGCCAGCAGCTTTAATACGGGAGGGCCGGAGCAGTACTTC,CASSFNTGGPEQYF
NA,TRBJ2-1,TRBV5-1,NA,TGCGCCAGCAGGGAGGACTTTTCCTACAATGAGCAGTTCTTC,CASREDFSYNEQFF
NA,TRBJ1-2,TRBV5-6,TRBD1,TGTGCCAGCAGCGCTATGACAGGGGGCAGTGGCTACACCTTC,CASSAMTGGSGYTF
NA,TRBJ1-4,TRBV7-2,NA,TGTGCCAGCAGCCTTACAGCGGCCAATGAAAAACTGTTTTTT,CASSLTAANEKLFF